This entry features one T cell receptor beta chain sequence. Only one count was recorded for this clone. Its specific antigen is unknown. Per-base qualities were not stored, and no clone one base away is much larger. The germline V gene encodes CDR1 PRHDT and CDR2 FYEKMQ (reference sequence). From the cysteine through the phenylalanine, the CDR3 covers 16 amino acids. Only the CDR3 DNA stays, 48 bases, in frame from base 1. V and J lose 6 bases and 3 bases, and a span of 21 bases separates them. The data derive from a study of Tregs in tolerant kidney transplant recipients (dated by TCRdb to the late 2010s). Concerning the study at large: The study applied TCRbeta sequencing to find donor-specific regulatory T cells before combined kidney and bone marrow transplantation and then followed those same cells after transplant. TCRbeta repertoire sequencing was used in 3 healthy controls to compare several ways of expanding Tregs specific for an allogeneic donor.

Thawed PBMCs were FACS-sorted into unstimulated Tregs (CD4+CD25+CD127-), CD4+ non-Tregs (CD4+CD25-), CD4 cells and CD8 cells. Blood from healthy controls was obtained either as purchased buffy coats or from healthy volunteers. Healthy control blood was processed to PBMCs with a Ficoll density gradient and then cryopreserved, whereas patient PBMCs were collected both before and after transplant. The full study reports these points: Because the study included only a small number of patients, the results must be confirmed in larger populations and under other immunosuppression protocols. The most biologically relevant and donor-specific TCRbeta repertoire appeared to be identified by expanding Tregs with activated donor B cells. Although technical replication error seemed to be minimal, the question of biological reproducibility was not addressed directly.

Genomic DNA was extracted from sorted cells with the QIAGEN DNeasy Blood and Tissue Kit for TCRbeta CDR3 sequencing. High-throughput TCRbeta CDR3 sequencing, which included PCR amplification with bias correction and internal controls, was done commercially through immunoSEQ. As for how the authors treated the data: A unique productive TCRbeta sequence was defined by the CDR3 nucleotide sequence when primers matched, and otherwise by the CDR3 amino acid sequence together with the Vbeta and Jbeta genes. To correct sorting error, sequences shared between sorted populations at a frequency ratio of 2:1 or less were removed; the rest were assigned to the higher population. A sequence was defined as donor-reactive if the sequence was expanded at least 5-fold in CFSE-low cells compared with unstimulated cells and had a frequency of at least 0.01% in CFSE-low cells. Repertoire divergence was quantified by Jensen-Shannon divergence using the top 100 TCRbeta sequences ranked by frequency. For samples with multiple sequencing runs, sorting error was corrected separately for each run before the runs were pooled. Held by TCRdb, this immuneACCESS table contains in-frame sequences only and omits some clones. Under half of the omission traces to an unresolved V gene where checked; the cause of the rest is unknown. The V and J calls and clone size were taken over from that table, and D and trimming were inferred from the DNA. For this sample the table gives some 110,000 clones, of which roughly nine tenths were detected only once. The ten biggest clones cover approximately 0.62% of the sample.

This receptor was taken from a human donor in good health. The receptor chain draws on TRBV13 and TRBJ2-7, with an unclear D gene assignment. Sample: CD4+ T cells from blood. For the CDR3, the sequence is CASSLRLGPSRYEQYF. In nucleotide form, the sequence is TGTGCCAGCAGTTTACGGCTCGGCCCGAGCCGCTACGAGCAGTACTTC.